A selection of T cell receptor beta chains follows, all from one sample in a study of OX40 agonist ivuxolimab in advanced cancers. Assay used: immunoSEQ multiplex PCR; TCRdb lists only in-frame clones, some missing. The table lists more than 45,000 clones, about nine tenths of them singletons. The source was CD4+ or CD8+ T cells sorted from blood, collected in a trial of the OX40 agonist ivuxolimab. The receptor set was obtained from an adult with an advanced solid tumor such as melanoma, head and neck, liver or kidney cancer. CDR3s include the opening cysteine and the closing phenylalanine or tryptophan. D genes are given only for firm matches. Some rows have no size entry. The others give once, few or many, or a class for an expanded clone.

TRBJ1-5 - - TRBV18 TGTGCCAGCTCATGGGCTAGCAATCAGCCCCAGCATTTT CASSWASNQPQHF
TRBJ2-7 - once TRBV6-5 TGTGCCAGCAGTTACTCCCCGGGAGCTTACTACGAGCAGTACTTC CASSYSPGAYYEQYF
TRBJ2-5 - - TRBV20-1 TGCAGTGCTTTGAGGGGGGAGACCCAGTACTTC CSALRGETQYF
TRBJ2-1 TRBD2 - TRBV5-1 TGCGCCAGCAGCTCGTTAGCGGGAGGTTCCTACAATGAGCAGTTCTTC CASSSLAGGSYNEQFF
TRBJ2-1 TRBD2 - TRBV7-2 TGTGCCAGCAGCCGACTAGCGGGAGCCAGGTACAATGAGCAGTTCTTC CASSRLAGARYNEQFF
TRBJ2-5 - - TRBV30 TGTGCCTGGAGTGCCGACCCAGAGACCCAGTACTTC CAWSADPETQYF
TRBJ2-7 TRBD1 - TRBV19 TGTGCCAGTAGTAAGGGACAGCTCTACGAGCAGTACTTC CASSKGQLYEQYF
TRBJ2-5 TRBD2 - TRBV7-2 TGTGCCAGCAGCCCTGGACTAGCGGGAGAGACCCAGTACTTC CASSPGLAGETQYF
TRBJ1-2 TRBD1 - TRBV7-2 TGTGCCAGCAGCTTACGGGACAGGGGCGCCTCTAACTATGGCTACACCTTC CASSLRDRGASNYGYTF
TRBJ2-7 - - TRBV11-2 TGTGCCAGCAGCCCACAGTCTAACTCCTACGAGCAGTACTTC CASSPQSNSYEQYF
TRBJ2-7 - - TRBV30 TGTGCCTGGAGCCCGCTTAACTACGAGCAGTACTTC CAWSPLNYEQYF
TRBJ1-5 - once TRBV2 TGTGCCAGCAAGGGGGGGGGTCAGCCCCAGCATTTT CASKGGGQPQHF
TRBJ2-3 TRBD1 - TRBV28 TGTGCCAGCAGTTTCCAGACAGGGGGCGCCCATACGCAGTATTTT CASSFQTGGAHTQYF
TRBJ1-3 TRBD1 - TRBV27 TGTGCCAGCAGTTTAGTTGACAGGGTGGACTCTGGAAACACCATATATTTT CASSLVDRVDSGNTIYF
TRBJ2-2 - - TRBV5-1 TGCGCCAGCAGCTTGGCCTGGACGGCGATCGGCGGGGAGCTGTTTTTT CASSLAWTAIGGELFF
TRBJ2-5 - - TRBV9 TGTGCCAGCAGCGTCAGTTTAGCGACTCAAGAGACCCAGTACTTC CASSVSLATQETQYF
TRBJ2-5 - few TRBV27 TGTGCCAGCAGCCCAGACAGGTTCCGGGAGACCCAGTACTTC CASSPDRFRETQYF
TRBJ1-3 - - TRBV29-1 TGCAGCGTTGTGGACAATAGCTCTGGAAACACCATATATTTT CSVVDNSSGNTIYF
TRBJ1-4 TRBD1 - TRBV18 TGTGCCAGCTCACCAGGGACAGGGTTCCGACTAACTAATGAAAAACTGTTTTTT CASSPGTGFRLTNEKLFF
TRBJ1-1 - - TRBV30 TGTGCCTGGAGTTTTATGAACACTGAAGCTTTCTTT CAWSFMNTEAFF
TRBJ2-7 - once TRBV18 TGTGCCAGCTCACCAGCTCAGACAGATTTGTCCGAGCAGTACTTC CASSPAQTDLSEQYF
TRBJ1-5 - few TRBV7-2 TGTGCCAGCAGCTTCGTTCCGAATCAGCCCCAGCATTTT CASSFVPNQPQHF
TRBJ1-1 - - TRBV18 TGTGCCAACTCACCTCCGACAGGACTGAACACTGAAGCTTTCTTT CANSPPTGLNTEAFF
TRBJ2-2 - once TRBV27 TGTGCCAGCAGTTCCCCCGCGCGGGTCCGGGTCGGGGAGCTGTTTTTT CASSSPARVRVGELFF
TRBJ2-7 TRBD1 - TRBV23-1 TGCGCCAGCAGTCACCCGGGACAGGGGGCGCGGTACGAGCAGTACTTC CASSHPGQGARYEQYF
TRBJ2-5 - - TRBV6-5 TGTGCCAGCAGTTACTCGAAAGCGGGAGAGACCCAGTACTTC CASSYSKAGETQYF
TRBJ2-7 - - TRBV5-8 TGTGCCAGCAGCTTGGTTCCAGGGCCGGAAAACGAGCAGTACTTC CASSLVPGPENEQYF
TRBJ2-1 - - TRBV30 TGTGCCTGGAGTGTACTTTCCCCCTCGGGTGAGCAGTTCTTC CAWSVLSPSGEQFF
TRBJ1-4 - few TRBV5-1 TGCGCCAGCAGCTTGATGGCCATCGGGACGACCGGGACCAGGGATGAAAAACTGTTTTTT CASSLMAIGTTGTRDEKLFF
TRBJ2-5 - - TRBV15 TGTGCCACCAGCAGAGATCAAACCGGAGAGACCCAGTACTTC CATSRDQTGETQYF
TRBJ2-7 TRBD1 - TRBV19 TGTGCCAGTGGTACAGGGGTAGACGAGCAGTACTTC CASGTGVDEQYF
TRBJ2-1 TRBD2 - TRBV18 TGTGCCAGCTCACTAGCCGGGACTAGCGGGAGTGATGAGCAGTTCTTC CASSLAGTSGSDEQFF
TRBJ2-5 - - TRBV10-3 TGTGCCATCAGTGTAACAGGCCAAGAGACCCAGTACTTC CAISVTGQETQYF
TRBJ2-2 TRBD2 - TRBV7-9 TGTGCCAGCAGCCCCCGGGAGGGGAACACCGGGGAGCTGTTTTTT CASSPREGNTGELFF
TRBJ2-5 - - TRBV11-2 TGTGCCAGCAGCCCCGTGGGGATCGAGACCCAGTACTTC CASSPVGIETQYF
TRBJ2-3 - - TRBV6-5 TGTGCCAGCAGACCCACAGCCCCGAGGGGTAGTACGCAGTATTTT CASRPTAPRGSTQYF
TRBJ2-7 TRBD2 - TRBV28 TGTGCCAGCATCCCTAGCGGGAGTACCTACGAGCAGTACTTC CASIPSGSTYEQYF
TRBJ1-4 TRBD1 - TRBV29-1 TGCAGCGGAATCGGGACAGGGAATGAAAAACTGTTTTTT CSGIGTGNEKLFF
TRBJ2-5 - - TRBV30 TGTGCCTGGGATAGGCTGAGGACCCAGTACTTC CAWDRLRTQYF
TRBJ1-5 - - TRBV4-1 TGCGCCAGCAGTCCATCCCAGGCTCGAAATCAGCCCCAGCATTTT CASSPSQARNQPQHF
TRBJ2-1 TRBD2 - TRBV7-3 TGTGCCAGCAGCTTAATCGGGTGGGGCGGGAACCCTCCGGGAGGGTCCTACAATGAGCAGTTCTTC CASSLIGWGGNPPGGSYNEQFF
TRBJ2-5 - - TRBV6-1 TGTGCCAGCAGTGACAGCAGTCAGACCCAGTACTTC CASSDSSQTQYF
TRBJ2-7 - once TRBV30 TGTGCCTGTCAGGGGGGGACAGGCAGGACCTTCAACCAGTACGAGCAGTACTTC CACQGGTGRTFNQYEQYF
TRBJ2-1 - - TRBV28 TGTGCCAGCATTGGTGGAGGGGTAGGCAATGAGCAGTTCTTC CASIGGGVGNEQFF
TRBJ1-5 - - TRBV19 TGTGCCAGTAGTATAGGCGGTACAGGGAGCAATCAGCCCCAGCATTTT CASSIGGTGSNQPQHF
TRBJ2-7 - - TRBV15 TGTGCCACCAGCAGATATTATAGCGGCCCCTACGAGCAGTACTTC CATSRYYSGPYEQYF
TRBJ1-5 - - TRBV6-5 TGTGCCAGCAGCTTCCTATTTCAGCCCCAGCATTTT CASSFLFQPQHF
TRBJ1-1 - - TRBV27 TGTGCCAGCACCCAGGGAGGGACCCCGGACACTGAAGCTTTCTTT CASTQGGTPDTEAFF
TRBJ2-7 TRBD1 once TRBV5-1 TGCGCCAGCAGCCAGGGACAGCTGGACTCCGAGCAGTACTTC CASSQGQLDSEQYF
TRBJ2-5 - - TRBV6-1 TGTGCCAGCTCTTCAGGGGGGGAGGAGACCCAGTACTTC CASSSGGEETQYF
TRBJ2-3 - - TRBV10-3 TGTGCCATCACTGAACCTACCCAGGGGAGGGGAGATACGCAGTATTTT CAITEPTQGRGDTQYF
TRBJ2-5 TRBD2 - TRBV7-3 TGTGCCAGCAGCTTAACTAGCGGGACCGCCGAGACCCAGTACTTC CASSLTSGTAETQYF
TRBJ1-5 - - TRBV7-2 TGTGCCAGCAGCCTCCAGACAGGCGATCAGCCCCAGCATTTT CASSLQTGDQPQHF
TRBJ2-1 TRBD2 - TRBV5-4 TGTGCCAGCAGCTGGGGGACTAGCGGGAGTTACAATGAGCAGTTCTTC CASSWGTSGSYNEQFF
TRBJ2-7 - - TRBV6-1 TGTGCCAGCAGTGGGGGACGGCCCCCTCACGAGCAGTACTTC CASSGGRPPHEQYF
TRBJ1-2 TRBD1 - TRBV28 TGTGCCAGCAGCCGGGGACAGGGGAGAGATGGCTACACCTTC CASSRGQGRDGYTF